The TCR beta chain under discussion was sequenced for a study of a mutant IDH1 vaccine in newly diagnosed glioma. The overall study: Treated individuals were approximately 60% male and roughly 38% female, averaging about 41 years of age. Patients' prior therapy spanned radiotherapy, temozolomide, or both; most underwent both.

The junction had 11 bases not matched to a gene; V was cut back by 5 bases and J by 6 bases. The CDR3 totals 15 residues. In germline, CDR1 is SEHNR, CDR2 FQNEAQ (reference sequence). The study, taken as a whole, reports: The occurrence of vaccine-induced immune responses was seen in 80% to 95% of patients.

Time point reported: baseline, week 1 (first vaccination visit). Sample treatment: pre-vaccination baseline after standard-of-care therapy. New WHO grade 3 or 4 astrocytomas that were IDH1-mutant and ATRX-lost occurred in the donors. With respect to this clone: Its antigen is currently unknown.

Generated by immunoSEQ multiplex PCR, the TCRdb table keeps only in-frame clones and is missing some. Here the sample spans about 88,000 clones, around 80% being singletons. This specimen was PBMCs, taken from a glioma patient treated with radiotherapy, temozolomide or both. The chain couples TRBV7-9 to TRBJ2-7, with 9 bases lining up with TRBD1. The origin of this receptor is a man in his forties with glioma. Some clones in this sample may be carry-over from other donors' samples. The CDR3: CASSRRDRETSEQYF. The CDR3 DNA reads TGTGCCAGCAGCCGCAGGGACAGGGAAACAAGCGAGCAGTACTTC.